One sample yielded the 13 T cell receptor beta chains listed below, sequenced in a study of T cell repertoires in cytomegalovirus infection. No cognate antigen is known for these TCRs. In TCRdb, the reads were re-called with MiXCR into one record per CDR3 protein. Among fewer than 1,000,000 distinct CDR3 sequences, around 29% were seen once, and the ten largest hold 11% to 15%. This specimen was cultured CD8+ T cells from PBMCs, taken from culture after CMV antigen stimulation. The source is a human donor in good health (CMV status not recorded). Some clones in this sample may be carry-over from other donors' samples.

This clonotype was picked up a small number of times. CDR3 in amino acids: CASSTGVSYEQYF. CDR3 DNA sequence: TGTGCCAGTTCGACAGGAGTCTCCTACGAGCAGTACTTC. V is TRBV19 and J is TRBJ2-7; D is possibly TRBD1 (6 bases). CDR3 length: 13 amino acids. V lost 8 bases and J 0 bases, leaving 11 bases between the germline ends. CDR1 and CDR2 (germline): LNHDA, SQIVND (reference sequence).

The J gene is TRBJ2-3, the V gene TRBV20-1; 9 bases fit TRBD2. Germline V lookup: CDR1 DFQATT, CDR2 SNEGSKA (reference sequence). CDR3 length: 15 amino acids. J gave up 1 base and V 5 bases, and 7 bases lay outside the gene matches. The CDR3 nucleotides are TGCAGTGCTCCCCCTAGCGGGGTTCGCACAGATACGCAGTATTTT. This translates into CSAPPSGVRTDTQYF.

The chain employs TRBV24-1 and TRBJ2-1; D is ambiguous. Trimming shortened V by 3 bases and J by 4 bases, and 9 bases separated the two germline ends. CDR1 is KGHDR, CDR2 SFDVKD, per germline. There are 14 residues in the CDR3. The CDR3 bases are TGTGCCACCAGTGATCCGGACCATTACAATGAGCAGTTCTTC. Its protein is CATSDPDHYNEQFF.

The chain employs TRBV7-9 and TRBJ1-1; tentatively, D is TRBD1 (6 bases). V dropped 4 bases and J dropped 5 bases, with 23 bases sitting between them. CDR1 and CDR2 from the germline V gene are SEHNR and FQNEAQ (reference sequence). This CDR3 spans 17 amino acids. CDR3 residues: CASSSPGQNEGRTEAFF. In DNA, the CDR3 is TGTGCCAGCAGCTCTCCCGGACAGAATGAGGGTCGGACTGAAGCTTTCTTT.

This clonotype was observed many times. The DNA of the CDR3 is TGTGCCAGCACCCTGGGGGACACCATATATTTT. Amino acids: CASTLGDTIYF. The rearrangement links TRBV7-2 to TRBJ1-3; D is possibly TRBD1 (5 bases). The V end was cut by 7 bases, the J end by 8 bases, with 9 bases between. CDR3 length equals 11 residues. Germline CDR1 reads SGHTA; CDR2 reads FQGNSA.

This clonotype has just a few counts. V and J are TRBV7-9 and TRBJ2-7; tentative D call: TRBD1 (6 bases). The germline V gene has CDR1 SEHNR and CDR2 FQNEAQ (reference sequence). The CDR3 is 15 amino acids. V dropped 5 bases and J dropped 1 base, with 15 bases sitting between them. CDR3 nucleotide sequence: TGTGCCAGCAGCAAAGGCGCCAGGGGTTCCTACGAGCAGTACGTC. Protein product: CASSKGARGSYEQYV.

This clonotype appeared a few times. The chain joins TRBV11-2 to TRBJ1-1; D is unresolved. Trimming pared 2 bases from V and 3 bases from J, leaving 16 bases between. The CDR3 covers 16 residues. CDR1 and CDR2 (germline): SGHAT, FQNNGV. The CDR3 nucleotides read TGTGCCAGCAGCTTATGGGGAAAAAATTTGGACACTGAAGCTTTCTTT. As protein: CASSLWGKNLDTEAFF.

The CDR3 DNA reads TGCGCCAGCAGTCAATGCGGGGGCGGGTCCCGGCACAATGAGCAGTTCTTC. It codes for CASSQCGGGSRHNEQFF. The chain recombines TRBV23-1 with TRBJ2-1; D is possibly TRBD2 (7 bases). TRBV23-1 is annotated as an ORF whose role is uncertain. Trimming took off 1 base at V and 5 bases at J, with 18 bases between the two ends. This CDR3 spans 17 amino acids.

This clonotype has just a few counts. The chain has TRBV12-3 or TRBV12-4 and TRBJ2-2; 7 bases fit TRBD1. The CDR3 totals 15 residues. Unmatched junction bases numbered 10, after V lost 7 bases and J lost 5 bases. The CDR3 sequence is CASITRQGPTGELFF. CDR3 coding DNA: TGTGCCAGCATTACCAGACAGGGACCAACCGGGGAGCTGTTTTTT.

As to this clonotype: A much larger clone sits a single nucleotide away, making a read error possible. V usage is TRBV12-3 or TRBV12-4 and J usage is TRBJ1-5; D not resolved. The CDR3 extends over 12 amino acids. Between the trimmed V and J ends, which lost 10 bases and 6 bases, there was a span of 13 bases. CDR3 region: CATMFGVQPQHF. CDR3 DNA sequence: TGTGCCACCATGTTTGGGGTTCAGCCCCAGCATTTT.

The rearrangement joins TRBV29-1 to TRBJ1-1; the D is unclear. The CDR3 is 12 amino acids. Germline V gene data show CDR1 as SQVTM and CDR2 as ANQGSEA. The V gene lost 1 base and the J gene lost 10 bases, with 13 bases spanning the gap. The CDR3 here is CSVEVVGVGAFF. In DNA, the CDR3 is TGCAGCGTTGAAGTTGTCGGGGTGGGAGCTTTCTTT.

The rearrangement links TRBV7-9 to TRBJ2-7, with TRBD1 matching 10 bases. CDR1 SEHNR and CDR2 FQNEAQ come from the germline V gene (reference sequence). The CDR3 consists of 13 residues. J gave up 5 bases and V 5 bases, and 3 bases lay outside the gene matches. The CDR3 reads CASSQDRGDEQYF. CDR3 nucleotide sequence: TGTGCCAGCAGCCAGGACAGGGGGGACGAGCAGTACTTC. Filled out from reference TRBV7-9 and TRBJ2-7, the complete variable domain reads DTGVSQNPRHKITKRGQNVTFRCDPISEHNRLYWYRQTLGQGPEFLTYFQNEAQLEKSRLLSDRFSAERPKGSFSTLEIQRTEQGDSAMYLCASSQDRGDEQYFGPGTRLTVT.

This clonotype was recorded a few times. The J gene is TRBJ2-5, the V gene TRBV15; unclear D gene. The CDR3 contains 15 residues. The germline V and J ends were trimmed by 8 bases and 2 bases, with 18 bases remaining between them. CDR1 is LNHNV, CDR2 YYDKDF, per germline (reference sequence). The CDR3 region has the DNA TGTGCCACCTCAGCAGGTCCCCCTTTACAAGAGACCCAGTACTTC. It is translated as CATSAGPPLQETQYF.